These 22 T cell receptor beta chains came from one sample sequenced in a study of blood T cell repertoires in COVID-19. Sequencing was performed with immunoSEQ multiplex PCR; in TCRdb, only in-frame clones are kept and a portion is missing. The table includes about 220,000 clones, roughly four fifths detected once. Sequenced input: peripheral blood. The receptor set was obtained from a woman between 70 and 85 years old with acute or convalescent COVID-19.

This clone appeared a few times. The V call is TRBV28, the J call TRBJ1-2; 7 positions match TRBD1. The CDR3 is 16 amino acids. Germline CDR1 and CDR2: MDHEN and SYDVKM. Trimming removed 4 bases from V and 2 bases from J; junction bases left unmatched: 10. This chain's CDR3 is CASSSGQDILNYGYTF. CDR3 nucleotides: TGTGCCAGCAGTTCTGGACAGGATATCCTGAACTATGGCTACACCTTC.

This clone was observed a handful of times. The chain carries TRBV6-1 and TRBJ1-2, with D unresolved. The length of the CDR3 is 14 residues. Germline V gene lookup returns CDR1 MNHNS and CDR2 SASEGT. With 1 base removed from V and 6 bases from J, the gap between germline ends came to 12 bases. The CDR3: CASSEGWSRDGYTF. CDR3 in DNA: TGTGCCAGCAGTGAAGGGTGGAGCCGGGATGGCTACACCTTC.

The chain couples TRBV6-2 or TRBV6-3 to TRBJ1-1; unclear D gene. There are 13 residues in the CDR3. The germline V gene encodes CDR1 MNHEY and CDR2 SVGEGT. V was trimmed by 8 bases and J by 6 bases, leaving 16 bases between them. The DNA for the CDR3 is TGTGCCAGCCGCCAAGTTAGCGGGGCTGAAGCTTTCTTT. Residues: CASRQVSGAEAFF.

The V call is TRBV5-6, the J call TRBJ1-6; D is undetermined. Trimming left V 3 bases short and J 7 bases short, with 14 bases between. Looked up from germline, CDR1 is SGHDT and CDR2 is YYEEEE. The CDR3 consists of 15 residues. CDR3 nucleotide sequence: TGTGCCAGCAGCTCGGTCACTCGAGGGAATTCACCCCTCCACTTT. Translated: CASSSVTRGNSPLHF.

This sequence joins TRBV18 and TRBJ2-3; D is undetermined. Germline lookup yields CDR1 KGHSH and CDR2 LQKENI. V was shortened by 1 base and J by 0 bases, with 8 bases between the two germline ends. The CDR3 covers 15 residues. The CDR3 DNA reads TGTGCCAGCTCACCACAGGCAGGTAGCACAGATACGCAGTATTTT. Protein: CASSPQAGSTDTQYF.

The chain links TRBV24-1 to TRBJ1-5, with a possible D match to TRBD1 (5 bases). CDR1 and CDR2 (germline): KGHDR, SFDVKD. With 3 bases removed from V and 10 bases from J, the gap between germline ends came to 15 bases. This CDR3 is 14 amino acids long. As DNA, the CDR3 is TGTGCCACCAGTGATAAGGGGTGGGGTCAACCCCAGCATTTT. Residues: CATSDKGWGQPQHF.

The chain links TRBV13 to TRBJ2-7; 8 bases match TRBD2. The CDR3 is 15 amino acids. The V and J ends lost 6 bases and 6 bases, in that order; junction bases with no gene match: 13. Germline V gives CDR1 PRHDT, CDR2 FYEKMQ (reference sequence). CDR3 protein: CASRPRGGQSREQYF. CDR3 sequence (DNA): TGTGCCAGCAGACCTCGGGGGGGGCAGTCCCGCGAGCAGTACTTC. Complete variable domain (other parts from reference TRBV13 and TRBJ2-7): AAGVIQSPRHLIKEKRETATLKCYPIPRHDTVYWYQQGPGQDPQFLISFYEKMQSDKGSIPDRFSAQQFSDYHSELNMSSLELGDSALYFCASRPRGGQSREQYFGPGTRLTVT.

With regard to this clone: The same CDR3 also results from other DNA sequences found in this sample. This chain uses TRBV7-2 with TRBJ1-4; 7 bases line up with TRBD1. Germline V CDR1 and CDR2: SGHTA, FQGNSA. The length of the CDR3 is 15 residues. V was pared by 5 bases and J by 5 bases, with 8 bases of the junction left unmatched. The chain's CDR3 is CASSPNRGPNEKLFF. CDR3 sequence (DNA): TGTGCCAGCAGCCCCAACAGGGGCCCCAATGAAAAACTGTTTTTT.

DNA of the CDR3: TGTGCCAGTAGTACCGCTACAGCGGGGGAGTTAGATACGCAGTATTTT. It is translated as CASSTATAGELDTQYF. J is TRBJ2-3 and V is TRBV19; 8 nucleotides line up with TRBD2. This CDR3 region has 16 residues. J gave up 5 bases and V 4 bases, and 11 bases lay outside the gene matches. The germline V gene has CDR1 LNHDA and CDR2 SQIVND (reference sequence).

The rearrangement uses TRBV7-2 and TRBJ1-4, with D maybe TRBD1 (5 bases). The CDR3 contains 15 residues. V dropped 1 base and J dropped 5 bases, with 11 bases sitting between them. From germline, CDR1 is SGHTA and CDR2 FQGNSA. DNA of the CDR3: TGTGCCAGCAGCTTAGGGGGCAGACGCAATGAAAAACTGTTTTTT. It translates to CASSLGGRRNEKLFF.

This chain connects TRBV18 to TRBJ1-2, with 7 bases matching TRBD1. CDR3 length: 16 residues. J gave up 0 bases and V 6 bases, and 10 bases lay outside the gene matches. Per germline, CDR1 KGHSH and CDR2 LQKENI. CDR3 amino acids: CASSLGQPRTNYGYTF. CDR3 nucleotide sequence: TGTGCCAGCTCCCTGGGACAGCCAAGAACTAACTATGGCTACACCTTC.

The rearrangement joins TRBV5-1 to TRBJ1-4; 11 bases fit TRBD1. Germline V gene sequence: CDR1 SGHRS, CDR2 YFSETQ. The CDR3 sequence is 16 residues long. The J segment lost 7 bases and the V segment lost 5 bases, leaving 10 bases of the junction unmatched. The CDR3: CASSNMPGQGGEKLFF. CDR3 nucleotide sequence: TGCGCCAGCAGTAACATGCCGGGACAGGGGGGTGAAAAACTGTTTTTT.

The genes are TRBV19 and TRBJ2-3; maybe TRBD1 (6 bases). The CDR3 is made up of 16 amino acids. Between the trimmed V and J ends, which lost 7 bases and 4 bases, there was a span of 21 bases. The germline gives CDR1 LNHDA, CDR2 SQIVND (reference sequence). CDR3 in amino acids: CASKTQTGSVADTQYF. The CDR3 bases are TGTGCCAGTAAAACCCAAACAGGGTCCGTCGCAGATACGCAGTATTTT.

V is TRBV7-8 and J is TRBJ2-7, with D uncertain. V lost 1 base, J lost 6 bases, and 7 bases lay in between. Germline assignment: CDR1 SGHVS and CDR2 FQNEAQ. The CDR3 sequence is 12 residues long. CDR3 nucleotides: TGTGCCAGCAGCTTAGTTTACGGCGAGCAGTACTTC. Its translation is CASSLVYGEQYF. Full variable domain (outside the CDR3, taken from reference TRBV7-8 and TRBJ2-7): GAGVSQSPRYKVAKRGQDVALRCDPISGHVSLFWYQQALGQGPEFLTYFQNEAQLDKSGLPSDRFFAERPEGSVSTLKIQRTQQEDSAVYLCASSLVYGEQYFGPGTRLTVT.

The V and J genes are TRBV7-8 and TRBJ2-7; the match to TRBD2 covers 9 bases. V lost 1 base, J lost 5 bases, and 3 bases stayed unmatched. The CDR3 spans 14 residues. Germline V gene data show CDR1 as SGHVS and CDR2 as FQNEAQ. The CDR3 sequence: CASSLGLAGDEQYF. The CDR3 DNA is TGTGCCAGCAGCTTAGGCTTAGCGGGGGACGAGCAGTACTTC.

This sequence joins TRBV19 and TRBJ2-7, with TRBD1 identical over 11 bases. Germline trimming cut 4 bases from V and 1 base from J; bases unmatched to any gene: 3. The germline gives CDR1 LNHDA, CDR2 SQIVND (reference sequence). This CDR3 comprises 15 residues. CDR3 protein: CASSTGDRGSYEQYF. Written as DNA, the CDR3 is TGTGCCAGTAGTACGGGGGACAGGGGGTCCTACGAGCAGTACTTC.

The V call is TRBV5-5, the J call TRBJ1-1; 7 positions agree with TRBD1. This CDR3 has 17 residues. Trimming cost V 1 base and J 1 base; bases outside gene matches: 10. Germline V gene data show CDR1 as SGHKS and CDR2 as YYEKEE (reference sequence). The CDR3 spells CASSLYDRVSENTEAFF. CDR3 nucleotides: TGTGCCAGCAGCTTGTATGACAGGGTGTCCGAGAACACTGAAGCTTTCTTT.

The chain links TRBV7-2 to TRBJ1-2; tentatively, D is TRBD1 (5 bases). V lost 3 bases to trimming and J lost 5 bases, with 10 bases between them. The CDR3 has 13 residues. Germline V gene sequence: CDR1 SGHTA, CDR2 FQGNSA. This CDR3 reads CASSLEGIYGYTF. CDR3 coding DNA: TGTGCCAGCAGCTTGGAGGGGATATATGGCTACACCTTC. The complete variable domain, with remaining parts taken from reference TRBV7-2 and TRBJ1-2, reads GAGVSQSPSNKVTEKGKDVELRCDPISGHTALYWYRQSLGQGLEFLIYFQGNSAPDKSGLPSDRFSAERTGGSVSTLTIQRTQQEDSAVYLCASSLEGIYGYTFGSGTRLTVV.

V is TRBV27 and J is TRBJ1-6, with a tentative D call TRBD1 (6 bases). V lost 4 bases to trimming and J lost 8 bases, with 18 bases between them. Germline V lookup: CDR1 MNHEY, CDR2 SMNVEV (reference sequence). This CDR3 contains 16 residues. The CDR3 reads CASSYKTGPLDSPLHF. As DNA, the CDR3 is TGTGCCAGCAGTTACAAAACAGGGCCGTTGGATTCACCCCTCCACTTT.

The chain joins TRBV21-1 to TRBJ1-4. TRBV21-1 is tagged as a pseudogene. CDR3 size: 17 residues. The CDR3 region is CASSKGSFRGWNEKLFF. For the CDR3, the DNA is TGTGCCAGCAGCAAAGGATCATTCCGGGGTTGGAATGAAAAACTGTTTTTT.

This rearrangement joins TRBV25-1 to TRBJ1-2; D possibly corresponds to TRBD1 (6 bases). The CDR3 length is 12 residues. Germline CDR1 is MGHDK and CDR2 is SYGVNS. The V end was cut by 5 bases, the J end by 10 bases, with 14 bases between. CDR3 sequence (DNA): TGTGCCAGCAGTATAGCGGGGGCAGACTACACCTTC. Encoded protein: CASSIAGADYTF.

The chain joins TRBV28 to TRBJ1-2; D remains unclear. CDR3 length: 13 residues. The ends were cut back, 6 bases at V and 4 bases at J, with 12 bases in the middle. CDR1 is MDHEN and CDR2 is SYDVKM in the germline V gene. The CDR3 DNA sequence: TGTGCCAGCAGCGTCGCCGTCAGCTATGGCTACACCTTC. It is translated as CASSVAVSYGYTF.